What follows are 19 T cell receptor beta chains derived from one specimen sequenced in a study of T cell changes during pregnancy in multiple sclerosis. TCRdb's table, derived via immunoSEQ multiplex PCR, lists solely in-frame clones and lacks some. The profile covers tens of thousands of clones, with around 92% appearing a single time and approximately 2% taken by the ten largest. Sample: peripheral blood, taken in the third trimester of pregnancy. The receptor source for this set is a female donor with multiple sclerosis, enrolled in a pregnancy study.

A note on this clone: One end of the junction fails to match germline, which may point to a read error. The J gene is TRBJ2-5, the V gene TRBV7-7, with a weak D call TRBD1 (6 bases). In germline, CDR1 is SSHAT, CDR2 FNYEAQ (reference sequence). The CDR3 length is 16 residues. CDR3 sequence: CASSLGRTGSQETQYF. Written as DNA, the CDR3 is TGTGCTAGCAGCTTAGGTAGAACAGGGAGCCAAGAGACCCAGTACTTC.

This rearrangement joins TRBV7-3 to TRBJ1-1; D remains ambiguous. CDR1 is SGHTA and CDR2 is FQGTGA in the germline V gene. The CDR3 consists of 13 residues. V was pared by 1 base and J by 1 base, with 4 bases between. CDR3 sequence (DNA): TGTGCCAGCAGCTTAAACAGGAACACTGAAGCTTTCTTT. The encoded protein is CASSLNRNTEAFF.

The V call is TRBV6-1, the J call TRBJ1-1; the D gene is possibly TRBD1 (6 bases). Germline values: CDR1 MNHNS, CDR2 SASEGT. CDR3 size: 14 residues. Trimming took 6 bases from V and 0 from J, leaving 11 bases between them. CDR3 DNA: TGTGCCAGCAGGGCGGGGGCCATGAACACTGAAGCTTTCTTT. It translates to CASRAGAMNTEAFF.

This clone was detected once. The chain links TRBV10-3 to TRBJ2-4; D possibly corresponds to TRBD1 (7 bases). Germline-derived CDR1 and CDR2 are ENHRY and SYGVKD. With 0 bases removed from V and 0 bases from J, the gap between germline ends came to 9 bases. This CDR3 contains 16 residues. The CDR3 region has the DNA TGTGCCATCAGTGAGTCGCAGGGGGGAGCCAAAAACATTCAGTACTTC. Encoded protein: CAISESQGGAKNIQYF.

This clone was detected only once. This chain joins TRBV4-1 and TRBJ2-3, with D maybe TRBD1 (6 bases). V lost 2 bases, J lost 1 base, and 16 bases lay in between. Germline CDR1 MGHRA, CDR2 YSYEKL. The CDR3 runs 17 residues. The CDR3 is CASSQITGFLRTDTQYF. The CDR3 DNA is TGCGCCAGCAGCCAAATTACAGGGTTCCTACGCACAGATACGCAGTATTTT.

This chain joins TRBV5-4 and TRBJ2-7; 7 bases agree with TRBD2. V dropped 4 bases and J dropped 2; count of bases not matched to a gene: 6. Looked up from germline, CDR1 is SGHNT and CDR2 is YYREEE (reference sequence). The CDR3 spans 14 residues. Here the CDR3 DNA reads TGTGCCAGCAGCCCGGGACTATCGGCCTACGAGCAGTACTTC. Translating gives CASSPGLSAYEQYF.

The chain uses TRBV29-1 and TRBJ2-7, with 15 nucleotides matching TRBD2. From germline, CDR1 is SQVTM and CDR2 ANQGSEA. The CDR3 extends over 14 amino acids. V was clipped by 6 bases and J by 9 bases; unmatched bases: 9. DNA of the CDR3: TGCAGCGTCAAGGGGACTAGCGGGAGGCACGGGCAGTACTTC. This gives the protein CSVKGTSGRHGQYF.

V and J are TRBV10-3 and TRBJ2-1; 8 bases are shared with TRBD2. This CDR3 has 14 residues. Looked up from germline, CDR1 is ENHRY and CDR2 is SYGVKD. V lost 7 bases to trimming and J lost 6 bases; unmatched junction nucleotides: 8. DNA for the CDR3: TGTGCCATCACCCGGAGTAGCGGGGCCAATGAGCAGTTCTTC. This encodes CAITRSSGANEQFF.

V is TRBV11-2 and J is TRBJ2-3; 8 nucleotides align to TRBD1. Germline CDR1 and CDR2: SGHAT and FQNNGV. The V gene end was trimmed by 4 bases and the J gene end by 0 bases; junction bases not matched to a gene: 6. CDR3 length equals 16 residues. CDR3 sequence (DNA): TGTGCCAGCAGCTCCGGACAGGGCTTAAGCACAGATACGCAGTATTTT. This codes for CASSSGQGLSTDTQYF.

The J gene is TRBJ1-1, the V gene TRBV25-1; 8 bases line up with TRBD1. The germline CDR1 and CDR2 sequences are MGHDK and SYGVNS. The junction had 13 bases not matched to a gene; V was cut back by 6 bases and J by 4 bases. The CDR3 is 16 residues long. The CDR3 DNA reads as TGTGCCAGCAGCCCGCTCCTCGGAACAGGGGGCACTGAAGCTTTCTTT. This translates into CASSPLLGTGGTEAFF.

The V gene is TRBV7-9, the J gene TRBJ2-3, with D tentatively TRBD2 (5 bases). The CDR3 is 15 residues long. CDR1 and CDR2 (germline): SEHNR, FQNEAQ (reference sequence). Trimming stripped 3 bases from V and 1 base from J, with 11 bases between. This chain's CDR3 is CASSFGSSGTDTQYF. The CDR3 region has the DNA TGTGCCAGCAGCTTCGGTAGTAGCGGCACAGATACGCAGTATTTT. The whole variable domain, remainder taken from reference TRBV7-9 and TRBJ2-3, is DTGVSQNPRHKITKRGQNVTFRCDPISEHNRLYWYRQTLGQGPEFLTYFQNEAQLEKSRLLSDRFSAERPKGSFSTLEIQRTEQGDSAMYLCASSFGSSGTDTQYFGPGTRLTVL.

This rearrangement joins TRBV11-2 to TRBJ2-5; 14 nucleotides align to TRBD2. After removal of 3 bases from V and 5 bases from J, the junction contained 2 bases not matched to a gene. From germline, CDR1 is SGHAT and CDR2 FQNNGV. CDR3 size: 15 residues. CDR3 in DNA: TGTGCCAGCAGCTTGGGACTAGCGGGAGTGGAGACCCAGTACTTC. Amino acid sequence: CASSLGLAGVETQYF.

The rearrangement joins TRBV2 to TRBJ1-5; TRBD1 matches at 11 bases. V trimming: 3 bases; J trimming: 6 bases; junction bases outside the gene matches: 4. CDR1 and CDR2 (germline): SNHLY, FYNNEI. CDR3 length equals 15 residues. The CDR3 nucleotides read TGTGCCAGCAGTGAGGACAGGGGGCAGGGTCAGCCCCAGCATTTT. Translated, it gives CASSEDRGQGQPQHF.

The chain couples TRBV11-3 to TRBJ2-4; 11 bases are a match to TRBD2. CDR3 length equals 18 residues. Unmatched junction bases numbered 8, after V lost 4 bases and J lost 0 bases. CDR1 and CDR2 (germline): SGHNT, YENEEA. The CDR3 bases are TGTGCCAGCAGCTCCACCTCTAGCGGGAGGCTAGCCAAAAACATTCAGTACTTC. Protein product: CASSSTSSGRLAKNIQYF.

This clone was picked up a small number of times. The V call is TRBV28, the J call TRBJ1-1; maybe TRBD1 (5 bases). V was trimmed by 7 bases and J by 4 bases, leaving 16 bases between them. CDR1 and CDR2 from the germline V gene are MDHEN and SYDVKM. The CDR3 loop spans 14 amino acids. The CDR3 protein is CASTPWGEGTEAFF. The CDR3 DNA is TGTGCCAGCACCCCATGGGGGGAGGGCACTGAAGCTTTCTTT.

The chain uses TRBV18 and TRBJ2-7; the match to TRBD2 covers 9 bases. Unmatched junction bases numbered 7, after V lost 6 bases and J lost 1 base. The germline gives CDR1 KGHSH, CDR2 LQKENI. This CDR3 is 15 amino acids long. The CDR3 sequence is CASSPGSGGSYEQYF. DNA for the CDR3: TGTGCCAGCTCCCCGGGGAGCGGGGGGTCCTACGAGCAGTACTTC.

The J gene is TRBJ2-2, the V gene TRBV15, with 8 bases that match TRBD2. Looked up from germline, CDR1 is LNHNV and CDR2 is YYDKDF (reference sequence). V trimming: 0 bases; J trimming: 5 bases; junction bases outside the gene matches: 5. This CDR3 is 16 amino acids long. CDR3 DNA sequence: TGTGCCACCAGCAGAGAATCGGCTAGCGGGACCGGGGAGCTGTTTTTT. Translation: CATSRESASGTGELFF. Drawing the rest from reference TRBV15 and TRBJ2-2, the complete variable domain is DAMVIQNPRYQVTQFGKPVTLSCSQTLNHNVMYWYQQKSSQAPKLLFHYYDKDFNNEADTPDNFQSRRPNTSFCFLDIRSPGLGDTAMYLCATSRESASGTGELFFGEGSRLTVL.

The gene calls are TRBV7-8 and TRBJ2-7; TRBD1 might be the D (6 bases). The germline gives CDR1 SGHVS, CDR2 FQNEAQ. Trimming stripped 4 bases from V and 3 bases from J, with 10 bases between. The CDR3 runs 13 residues. Written as DNA, the CDR3 is TGTGCCAGCAGCTGGGACACTCTCTACGAGCAGTACTTC. Its translation: CASSWDTLYEQYF.

V and J are TRBV2 and TRBJ2-1, with 8 nucleotides matching TRBD1. V gave up 8 bases and J gave up 4 bases; unmatched junction bases: 1. Looked up from germline, CDR1 is SNHLY and CDR2 is FYNNEI. The CDR3 runs to 12 residues. The CDR3 region has the DNA TGTGCCAGCGACAGGGGATACAATGAGCAGTTCTTC. Protein: CASDRGYNEQFF.